The clone carrying this TCR beta chain was found once. Its antigen remains unidentified. Other DNA sequences of this sample code for an identical CDR3. Data came from immunoSEQ multiplex PCR; TCRdb stores just in-frame clones and leaves some out. The sample shows 1 million to 1.2 million clones, about 80% of them seen only once. The V and J ends lost 4 bases and 5 bases, in that order; junction bases with no gene match: 4. The CDR3 is 14 residues long. Germline V gives CDR1 SGHRS, CDR2 YFSETQ. The data originate from a study of shared clonotypes between healthy human individuals. Study-level background: Used for every donor were three CD4 naive, three CD4 memory, two CD8 naive and one CD8 memory plate.

Study results and caveats: A handful of donors had about 5% of their naive CD4 clonotypes in common. The four-donor shared clonotypes exceeded non-shared clonotypes in generation probability, with non-shared ones scoring lower.

The gene calls are TRBV5-1 and TRBJ1-2, with TRBD1 matching 11 bases. The sequenced material came from memory CD4+ T cells from PBMCs. Subset reported: CD45RA-negative fraction. The receptor was derived from a man aged 18 to 30 in good health. Some clones in this sample may be carry-over from other donors' samples. Here the CDR3 DNA reads TGCGCCAGCAGCCCCGGGACAGGGGGATATGGCTACACCTTC. Its protein product is CASSPGTGGYGYTF.